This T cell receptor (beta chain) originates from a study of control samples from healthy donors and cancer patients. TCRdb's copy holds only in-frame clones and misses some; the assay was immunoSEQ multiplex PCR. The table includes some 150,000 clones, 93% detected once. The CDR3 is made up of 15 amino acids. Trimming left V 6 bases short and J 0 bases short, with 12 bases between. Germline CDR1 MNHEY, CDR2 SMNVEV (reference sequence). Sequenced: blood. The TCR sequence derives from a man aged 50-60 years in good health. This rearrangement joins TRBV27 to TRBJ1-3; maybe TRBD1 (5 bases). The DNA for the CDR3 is TGTGCCAGCAGGTCACAGGCCTTCTCTGGAAACACCATATATTTT. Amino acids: CASRSQAFSGNTIYF.